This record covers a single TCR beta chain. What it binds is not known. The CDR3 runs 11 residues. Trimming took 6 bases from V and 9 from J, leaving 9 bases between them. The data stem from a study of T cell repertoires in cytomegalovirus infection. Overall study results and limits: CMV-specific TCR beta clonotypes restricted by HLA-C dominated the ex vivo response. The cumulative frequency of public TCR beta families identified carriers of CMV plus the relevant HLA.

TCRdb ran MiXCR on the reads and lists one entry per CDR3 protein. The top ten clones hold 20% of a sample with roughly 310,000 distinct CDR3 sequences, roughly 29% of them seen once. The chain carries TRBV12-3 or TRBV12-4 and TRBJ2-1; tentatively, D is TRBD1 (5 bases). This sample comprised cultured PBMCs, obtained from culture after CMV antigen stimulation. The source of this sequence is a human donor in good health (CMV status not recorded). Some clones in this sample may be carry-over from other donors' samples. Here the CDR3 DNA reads TGTGCCAGCAGCACCAGGGCTGAGCAGTTCTTC. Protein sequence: CASSTRAEQFF.